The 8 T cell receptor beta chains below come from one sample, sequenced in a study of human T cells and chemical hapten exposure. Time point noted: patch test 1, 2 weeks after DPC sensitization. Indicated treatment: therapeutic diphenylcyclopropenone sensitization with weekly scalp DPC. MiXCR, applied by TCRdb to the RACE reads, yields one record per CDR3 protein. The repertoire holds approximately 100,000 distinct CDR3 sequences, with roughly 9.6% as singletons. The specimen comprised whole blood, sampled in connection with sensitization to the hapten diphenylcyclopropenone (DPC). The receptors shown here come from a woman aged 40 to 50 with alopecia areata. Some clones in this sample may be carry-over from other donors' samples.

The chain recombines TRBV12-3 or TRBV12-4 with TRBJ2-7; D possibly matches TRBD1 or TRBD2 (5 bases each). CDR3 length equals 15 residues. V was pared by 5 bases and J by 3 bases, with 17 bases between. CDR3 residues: CASSTRDLRGYEQYF. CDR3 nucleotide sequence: TGTGCCAGCAGTACCCGGGACCTAAGAGGCTACGAGCAGTACTTC.

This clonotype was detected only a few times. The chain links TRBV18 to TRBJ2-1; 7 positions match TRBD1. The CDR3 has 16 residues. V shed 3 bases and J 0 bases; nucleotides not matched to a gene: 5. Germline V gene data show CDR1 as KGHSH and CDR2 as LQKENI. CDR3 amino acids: CASSPETGFSYNEQFF. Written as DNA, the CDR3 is TGTGCCAGCTCACCCGAGACAGGGTTCTCCTACAATGAGCAGTTCTTC. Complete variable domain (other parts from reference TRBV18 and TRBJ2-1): NAGVMQNPRHLVRRRGQEARLRCSPMKGHSHVYWYRQLPEEGLKFMVYLQKENIIDESGMPKERFSAEFPKEGPSILRIQQVVRGDSAAYFCASSPETGFSYNEQFFGPGTRLTVL.

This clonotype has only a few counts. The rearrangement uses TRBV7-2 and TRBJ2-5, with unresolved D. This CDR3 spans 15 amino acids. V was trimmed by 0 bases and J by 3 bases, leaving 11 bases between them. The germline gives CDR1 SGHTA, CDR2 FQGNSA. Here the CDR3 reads CASSLAAYQEETQYF. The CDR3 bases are TGTGCCAGCAGCTTAGCGGCGTATCAGGAAGAGACCCAGTACTTC.

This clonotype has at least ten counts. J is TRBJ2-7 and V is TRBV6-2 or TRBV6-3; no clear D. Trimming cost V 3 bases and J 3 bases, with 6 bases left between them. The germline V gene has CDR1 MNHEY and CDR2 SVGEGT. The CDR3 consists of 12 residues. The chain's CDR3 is CASSYQFYEQYF. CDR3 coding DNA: TGTGCCAGCAGTTATCAGTTCTACGAGCAGTACTTC.

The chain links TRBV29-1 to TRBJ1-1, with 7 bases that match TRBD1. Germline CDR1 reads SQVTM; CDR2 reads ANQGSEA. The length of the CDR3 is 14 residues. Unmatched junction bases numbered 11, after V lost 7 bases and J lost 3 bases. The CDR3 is CSGGTRQGYTEAFF. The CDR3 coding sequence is TGCAGCGGGGGTACCCGACAGGGCTACACTGAAGCTTTCTTT.

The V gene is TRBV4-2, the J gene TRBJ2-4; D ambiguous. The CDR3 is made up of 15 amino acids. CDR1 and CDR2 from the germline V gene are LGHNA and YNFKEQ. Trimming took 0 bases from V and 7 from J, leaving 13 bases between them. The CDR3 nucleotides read TGTGCCAGCAGCCAAGATGGGTCTGTAGGGAACATTCAGTACTTC. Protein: CASSQDGSVGNIQYF.

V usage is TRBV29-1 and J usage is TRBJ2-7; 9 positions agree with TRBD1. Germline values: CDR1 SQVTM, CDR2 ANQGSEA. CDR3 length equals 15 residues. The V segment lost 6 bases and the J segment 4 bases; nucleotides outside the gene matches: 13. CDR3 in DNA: TGCAGCGTCCTTAAGCTCCGGGACAGGGCATACGAGCAGTACTTC. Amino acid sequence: CSVLKLRDRAYEQYF.

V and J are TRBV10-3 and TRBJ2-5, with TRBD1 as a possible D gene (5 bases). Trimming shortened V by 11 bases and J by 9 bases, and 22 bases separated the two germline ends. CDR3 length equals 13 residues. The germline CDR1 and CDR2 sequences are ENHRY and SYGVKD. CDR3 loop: CASGRPSEGAQYF. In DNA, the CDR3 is TGTGCCTCCGGCCGGCCCTCTGAAGGGGCCCAGTACTTC.